This TCR beta chain was documented in a study of blood T cell repertoires in COVID-19. In this sample, this clone turned up once. The method was immunoSEQ multiplex PCR; TCRdb's version includes in-frame clones alone and lacks a portion of them. The table records fewer than 700,000 clones, 85% to 90% of them present only once. Seattle cases were enrolled at active infection and followed longitudinally. J was trimmed by 8 bases and V by 3 bases; bases with no gene match: 7. The V gene's germline CDR1 is LNHNV and CDR2 YYDKDF (reference sequence). The CDR3 totals 15 residues. This sequence was found in a woman aged 45 to 65 with COVID-19, enrolled during active disease. The material sequenced was peripheral blood. The rearrangement links TRBV15 to TRBJ2-1; 10 nucleotides agree with TRBD2. In DNA, the CDR3 is TGTGCCACCAGCAGCGTACTAGCGGGGTCGGATGAGCAGTTCTTC. It encodes CATSSVLAGSDEQFF.